Listed below are T cell receptor beta chains from one sample, sequenced in a study of PD-1 and CTLA-4 blockade in melanoma. Data came from immunoSEQ multiplex PCR; TCRdb stores just in-frame clones and leaves some out. In the table there are 15,000 to 20,000 clones, roughly two thirds of which are singletons. Material: CD8+ T cells from peripheral blood, obtained before anti-PD-1 treatment. These receptors all come from a human donor with melanoma. Each CDR3 is given with its conserved first and last residue. D genes are given only for firm matches. Clone size is not always given. Where it is, it says once, few, many or a class for expanded clones.

J gene	V gene	clone size	D gene	CDR3 DNA	CDR3 protein
TRBJ1-4	TRBV2	-	-	TGTGCCAGCAGTGATGGGGCAGGGAGTGAAAAACTGTTTTTT	CASSDGAGSEKLFF
TRBJ1-1	TRBV19	-	-	TGTGCCAGTCAGAAGCGGGGGGGGAACACTGAAGCTTTCTTT	CASQKRGGNTEAFF
TRBJ2-1	TRBV18	few	-	TGTGCCAGCTCACCAGGACCGACAGCGGATGAGCAGTTCTTC	CASSPGPTADEQFF
TRBJ2-1	TRBV30	medium-sized	-	TGTGCCTGGAGTAGTTTAGCGTATGAGCAGTTCTTC	CAWSSLAYEQFF
TRBJ2-1	TRBV11-3	-	-	TGTGCCAGCAGCTTAGATCCAGGGCATGAGCAGTTCTTC	CASSLDPGHEQFF
TRBJ2-2	TRBV12-3/TRBV12-4	-	-	TGTGCCAGCAGTTTTGGGAACACCGGGGAGCTGTTTTTT	CASSFGNTGELFF
TRBJ1-2	TRBV5-8	-	TRBD1	TGTGCCAGCAGCGGCGGGACAGGGAGAAACTATGGCTACACCTTC	CASSGGTGRNYGYTF
TRBJ2-7	TRBV2	medium-sized	-	TGTGCCAGCAAGGTGTTGAGCTCCTACGAGCAGTACTTC	CASKVLSSYEQYF
TRBJ2-7	TRBV9	-	TRBD1	TGTGCCAGCAGCGTCGGACAGGGGGCTGGCTACGAGCAGTACTTC	CASSVGQGAGYEQYF
TRBJ1-1	TRBV5-8	-	-	TGTGCCAGCAGCTTTAGACTGGACACTGAAGCTTTCTTT	CASSFRLDTEAFF
TRBJ1-2	TRBV13	once	-	TGTGCCAGCAGCTTAAGGACCGGACACTATGGCTACACCTTC	CASSLRTGHYGYTF
TRBJ2-7	TRBV27	-	TRBD2	TGTGCCAGCAGTCAGGGGACTAGCGGGAGTGGTCTGTACTTC	CASSQGTSGSGLYF
TRBJ1-1	TRBV11-2	-	-	TGTGCCAGCAGGCCCCCGGGGGTACCTGAAGCTTTCTTT	CASRPPGVPEAFF
TRBJ2-7	TRBV12-5	-	TRBD2	TGTGCTAGTGGTTTGGGGGTAGCGGGAGGGTATACCGAGCAGTACTTC	CASGLGVAGGYTEQYF
TRBJ2-2	TRBV19	-	-	TGTGCCAGTACTAAGTACGCCGGGGAGCTGTTTTTT	CASTKYAGELFF
TRBJ1-2	TRBV12-3/TRBV12-4	-	-	TGTGCCAGCAGTCACAGGATATCTGGCTACACCTTC	CASSHRISGYTF
TRBJ2-1	TRBV7-9	-	-	TGTGCCAGCAGCTTAATGTCCCCTGAGCAGTTCTTC	CASSLMSPEQFF
TRBJ1-3	TRBV30	-	-	TGTGCCTGGAGTGTAGACTCGAGAGGAAACACCATATATTTT	CAWSVDSRGNTIYF
TRBJ2-3	TRBV27	-	TRBD1	TGTGCCAGCAGTTGGAAACAGGGGACAGATACGCAGTATTTT	CASSWKQGTDTQYF
TRBJ1-2	TRBV10-3	-	TRBD1	TGTGCCATCACCCCGGACAGGCGCTACTATGGCTACACCTTC	CAITPDRRYYGYTF
TRBJ1-2	TRBV5-6	-	TRBD1	TGTGCCAGCAGCTTTGAGGGACAGGGCCCTAACTATGGCTACACCTTC	CASSFEGQGPNYGYTF
TRBJ1-3	TRBV14	-	-	TGTGCCAGCAGCCAAGTGAAGCCCTTCACAGGAAACACCATATATTTT	CASSQVKPFTGNTIYF
TRBJ1-2	TRBV29-1	-	TRBD1	TGCAGCGTTGAAGATCAAAGCAGGGGGCACGTCTATGGCTACACCTTC	CSVEDQSRGHVYGYTF
TRBJ2-5	TRBV10-2	-	-	TGCGCCAGCACCGCCCCATGGGATGAAGAGACCCAGTACTTC	CASTAPWDEETQYF
TRBJ2-3	TRBV3-1/TRBV3-2	-	-	TGTGCCAGCAGCCAGGAAACGTCTTTGGCTCCGGACCCTAGCACAGATACGCAGTATTTT	CASSQETSLAPDPSTDTQYF
TRBJ1-2	TRBV29-1	-	TRBD1	TGCAGCGTTGAGGACAGGGAAGGCTACACCTTC	CSVEDREGYTF
TRBJ1-5	TRBV11-2	-	-	TGTGCCAGCAGCTTCCGCCGGGGGATGACGGGCAATCAGCCCCAGCATTTT	CASSFRRGMTGNQPQHF
TRBJ2-7	TRBV9	-	-	TGTGCCAGCAGCGTAGAGACAGAGACCTACGAGCAGTACTTC	CASSVETETYEQYF
TRBJ2-6	TRBV13	few	-	TGTGCCAGCAGCTTCCGGGACAACCGGATATTGGCCAACGTCCTGACTTTC	CASSFRDNRILANVLTF
TRBJ2-2	TRBV29-1	-	-	TGCAGCGTTGTGGTTAATGGGCTAGCGATTAACACCGGGGAGCTGTTTTTT	CSVVVNGLAINTGELFF
TRBJ1-5	TRBV10-3	-	-	TGTGCCATCTCGCCAAAAGTTAGCAATCAGCCCCAGCATTTT	CAISPKVSNQPQHF
TRBJ1-2	TRBV7-6	-	-	TGTGCCAGCAGCTTCATAGGGGAGCGGAACTATGGCTACACCTTC	CASSFIGERNYGYTF
TRBJ2-3	TRBV5-1	-	-	TGCGCCAGCAGCTTGGGTCGGGAGTCGGATACGCAGTATTTT	CASSLGRESDTQYF